One sample yielded the 17 T cell receptor beta chains listed below, sequenced in a study of blood T cells in healthy people across ages. Using a J-beta primer mix together with a sample-barcoded 5' primer, a second PCR was run for roughly 7 to 11 cycles. Each CDR3 protein gets one entry after TCRdb re-called the 5' RACE reads with MiXCR. Altogether some 1,500,000 distinct CDR3 sequences are present, 42% being singletons, with the ten largest covering less than 5%. Sequences were obtained from blood. The origin of the receptors is a woman between 18 and 29 years old in good health.

This chain's CDR3 is CASSYSAGGPSDTQYF. The CDR3 DNA reads TGTGCCAGCAGTTACTCTGCGGGAGGGCCCTCAGATACGCAGTATTTT. The J gene is TRBJ2-3, the V gene TRBV6-2 or TRBV6-3, with 9 bases fitting TRBD2. CDR1 is MNHEY, CDR2 SVGEGT, per germline. J lost 4 bases, V lost 0 bases, and 5 bases had no gene match. The CDR3 has 16 amino acids.

The chain joins TRBV5-1 to TRBJ2-2; D possibly uses TRBD1 or TRBD2 (5 bases each). Germline CDR1 and CDR2: SGHRS and YFSETQ. The V gene lost 2 bases and the J gene lost 12 bases, with 26 bases spanning the gap. The CDR3 is made up of 17 amino acids. DNA for the CDR3: TGCGCCAGCAGCTTAAGCCGGGACCCAAACTATGTGGGGAAGCTGTTTTTT. Its protein is CASSLSRDPNYVGKLFF.

The chain links TRBV29-1 to TRBJ2-3, with D possibly matching TRBD1 (7 bases). This CDR3 region has 16 residues. Germline CDR1 reads SQVTM; CDR2 reads ANQGSEA. The germline V and J ends were trimmed by 4 bases and 4 bases, with 21 bases remaining between them. The CDR3 reads CSVGGGGRVRADTQYF. The CDR3 coding sequence is TGCAGCGTTGGAGGAGGGGGCAGGGTGAGGGCAGATACGCAGTATTTT.

This rearrangement joins TRBV7-9 to TRBJ1-4, with D unclear. Germline V gene sequence: CDR1 SEHNR, CDR2 FQNEAQ (reference sequence). The CDR3 is 14 residues long. The germline V and J ends were trimmed by 2 bases and 8 bases, with 12 bases remaining between them. CDR3 in DNA: TGTGCCAGCAGCTTAAGTGCTGAAGAAGAAAAACTGTTTTTT. It yields the protein CASSLSAEEEKLFF.

The chain joins TRBV29-1 to TRBJ2-4; TRBD2 aligns across 11 bases. The closer fit of TRBJ2-7 to the DNA end suggests the J call may be wrong. This CDR3 region has 14 residues. The V gene's germline CDR1 is SQVTM and CDR2 ANQGSEA. The chain's CDR3 is CSVLGTSGFGEQYF. DNA for the CDR3: TGCAGCGTTTTAGGGACTAGCGGTTTTGGCGAGCAGTACTTC.

The chain combines TRBV4-3 with TRBJ1-4; a weak D match, TRBD1 (5 bases). The CDR3 sequence is 13 residues long. The V gene lost 4 bases and the J gene lost 7 bases, with 10 bases spanning the gap. Germline V gene data show CDR1 as LGHNA and CDR2 as YSLEER. The CDR3 protein is CASSRIGGEKLFF. The CDR3 nucleotides are TGCGCCAGCAGCCGAATTGGGGGTGAAAAACTGTTTTTT.

This chain links TRBV4-3 with TRBJ2-1; 10 nucleotides match TRBD2. Germline CDR1 reads LGHNA; CDR2 reads YSLEER. The CDR3 consists of 16 residues. The ends lost 0 bases at V and 9 bases at J; junction bases unmatched: 8. DNA of the CDR3: TGCGCCAGCAGCCAAGATTCCAGCGGGAGGGGTAGTGAGCAGTTCTTC. It specifies CASSQDSSGRGSEQFF.

The chain recombines TRBV2 with TRBJ2-5, with D hard to call. CDR3 length: 11 amino acids. In germline, CDR1 is SNHLY, CDR2 FYNNEI. Trimming took 2 bases from V and 5 from J, leaving 3 bases between them. The DNA of the CDR3 is TGTGCCAGCAGTGAATATGAGACCCAGTACTTC. The encoded protein is CASSEYETQYF.

The J gene is TRBJ2-3, the V gene TRBV3-1, with 9 bases that match TRBD2. CDR1 is LGHDT, CDR2 YNNKEL, per germline (reference sequence). With V trimmed by 0 bases and J by 2 bases, 6 bases remained unmatched. This CDR3 is 17 amino acids long. CDR3 DNA: TGTGCCAGCAGCCAAGATCCCAGCGGGGGGCACACAGATACGCAGTATTTT. It specifies CASSQDPSGGHTDTQYF.

This clonotype has a count of ten or more. The chain joins TRBV7-2 to TRBJ2-3; 8 bases match TRBD1. V was clipped by 6 bases and J by 2 bases; unmatched bases: 4. Germline V gene data show CDR1 as SGHTA and CDR2 as FQGNSA. CDR3 length: 14 residues. The CDR3 nucleotides read TGTGCCAGCAGTCCGGACAGGGTCACAGATACGCAGTATTTT. This translates into CASSPDRVTDTQYF.

V and J are TRBV7-2 and TRBJ1-2; D gene ambiguous. This CDR3 comprises 12 residues. The germline CDR1 and CDR2 sequences are SGHTA and FQGNSA. V lost 5 bases and J lost 8, with 12 bases in between. This CDR3 is CASSTWARGYTF. CDR3 DNA sequence: TGTGCCAGCAGCACTTGGGCGCGAGGCTACACCTTC.

This chain links TRBV7-8 with TRBJ2-1; no clear D. CDR3 size: 18 residues. Germline V gene data show CDR1 as SGHVS and CDR2 as FQNEAQ. The V and J ends lost 2 bases and 7 bases respectively, with 24 bases between them. CDR3 in DNA: TGTGCCAGCAGCTTAAACCCCCCGTGGCAATCGCCGTGGAATGAGCAGTTCTTC. Translation: CASSLNPPWQSPWNEQFF.

J is TRBJ2-5 and V is TRBV7-9; TRBD1 matches at 7 bases. V dropped 7 bases and J dropped 4; count of bases not matched to a gene: 12. Germline V lookup: CDR1 SEHNR, CDR2 FQNEAQ (reference sequence). The CDR3 consists of 15 residues. CDR3 region: CASTLEDRSSETQYF. The CDR3 nucleotides read TGTGCCAGCACGCTTGAGGACAGGTCCTCAGAGACCCAGTACTTC.

To note about this clonotype: A much bigger clone sits one base away, suggesting this may be a read error. The chain is built from TRBV5-1 and TRBJ1-4; D unclear. This CDR3 comprises 14 residues. Trimming shortened V by 4 bases and J by 5 bases, and 12 bases separated the two germline ends. Germline CDR1 SGHRS, CDR2 YFSETQ. The CDR3 region has the DNA TGCGCCAGCAGCCCGACAACTCAGAATGAAAAACTGTTTTTT. Amino acid sequence: CASSPTTQNEKLFF.

This clonotype was counted only a few times. The rearrangement joins TRBV11-2 to TRBJ1-1; D gene unclear. The ends were cut back, 0 bases at V and 1 base at J, with 6 bases in the middle. The CDR3 runs to 14 residues. The germline V gene has CDR1 SGHAT and CDR2 FQNNGV. The CDR3 DNA follows: TGTGCCAGCAGCTTAGACCCAAGGAACACTGAAGCTTTCTTT. Its translation: CASSLDPRNTEAFF. Looking up the rest from reference TRBV11-2 and TRBJ1-1 gives the full variable domain: EAGVAQSPRYKIIEKRQSVAFWCNPISGHATLYWYQQILGQGPKLLIQFQNNGVVDDSQLPKDRFSAERLKGVDSTLKIQPAKLEDSAVYLCASSLDPRNTEAFFGQGTRLTVV.

This clonotype occurred many times. Here the CDR3 reads CASSQEWGDEAFF. The CDR3 nucleotides are TGCGCCAGCAGCCAAGAATGGGGGGATGAAGCTTTCTTT. V usage is TRBV4-1 and J usage is TRBJ1-1; maybe TRBD1 (5 bases). The CDR3 has 13 amino acids. Trimming shortened V by 0 bases and J by 7 bases, and 9 bases separated the two germline ends. In germline, CDR1 is MGHRA, CDR2 YSYEKL.

This sequence joins TRBV11-2 and TRBJ2-1; D possibly corresponds to TRBD2 (6 bases). The CDR3 spans 15 residues. Germline loops: CDR1 SGHAT, CDR2 FQNNGV. The germline V and J ends were trimmed by 1 base and 6 bases, with 13 bases remaining between them. For the CDR3, the DNA is TGTGCCAGCAGCTTAGCGGGGAGGCGCAGCAATGAGCAGTTCTTC. It is translated as CASSLAGRRSNEQFF.